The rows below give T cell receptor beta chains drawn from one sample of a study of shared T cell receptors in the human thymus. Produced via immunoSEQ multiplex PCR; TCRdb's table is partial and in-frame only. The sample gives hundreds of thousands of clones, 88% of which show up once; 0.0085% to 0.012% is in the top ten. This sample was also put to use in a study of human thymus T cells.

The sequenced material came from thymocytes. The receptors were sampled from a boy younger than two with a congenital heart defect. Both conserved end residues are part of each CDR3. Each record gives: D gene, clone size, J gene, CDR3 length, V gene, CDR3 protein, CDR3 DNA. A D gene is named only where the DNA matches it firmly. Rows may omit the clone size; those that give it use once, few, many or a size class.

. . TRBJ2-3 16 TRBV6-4 CASSEGAGWGTDTQYF TGTGCCAGCAGTGAAGGAGCGGGTTGGGGCACAGATACGCAGTATTTT
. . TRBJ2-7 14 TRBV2 CASTSDQGSYEQYF TGTGCCAGCACGTCGGACCAGGGCTCCTACGAGCAGTACTTC
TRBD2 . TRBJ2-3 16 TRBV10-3 CAISGASSGRADTQYF TGTGCCATCAGTGGCGCTAGTAGCGGGAGGGCAGATACGCAGTATTTT
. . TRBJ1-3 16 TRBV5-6 CASSLYGLTSGNTIYF TGTGCCAGCAGCTTGTATGGCCTTACCTCTGGAAACACCATATATTTT
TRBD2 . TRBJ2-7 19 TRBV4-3 CASSQDPSSGRPPSYEQYF TGCGCCAGCAGCCAAGATCCGTCTAGCGGGAGACCTCCCTCCTACGAGCAGTACTTC
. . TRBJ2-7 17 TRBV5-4 CASSPEVGGKPTYEQYF TGTGCCAGCAGCCCGGAGGTGGGCGGGAAACCGACGTACGAGCAGTACTTC
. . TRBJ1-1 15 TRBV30 CAWSVQAASNTEAFF TGTGCCTGGAGTGTACAGGCAGCCTCGAACACTGAAGCTTTCTTT
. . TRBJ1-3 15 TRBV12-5 CASAPSGGPGNTIYF TGTGCTAGTGCCCCTTCTGGGGGCCCGGGAAACACCATATATTTT
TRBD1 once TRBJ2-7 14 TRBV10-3 CAIKFGTGVDEQYF TGTGCCATCAAGTTTGGGACAGGGGTCGACGAGCAGTACTTC
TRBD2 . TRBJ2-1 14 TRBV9 CASSAGLAGGEQFF TGTGCCAGCAGCGCGGGACTAGCGGGAGGCGAGCAGTTCTTC
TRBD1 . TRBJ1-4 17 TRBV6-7 CASRSPDRGLSSEKLFF TGTGCCAGCAGATCGCCGGACAGGGGGCTCTCGTCCGAAAAACTGTTTTTT
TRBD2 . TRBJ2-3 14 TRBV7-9 CASSPRTSGDTQYF TGTGCCAGCAGCCCAAGGACTAGCGGAGATACGCAGTATTTT
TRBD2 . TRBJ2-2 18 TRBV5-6 CASRLGGGLAGITGELFF TGTGCCAGCAGACTGGGAGGGGGGCTAGCGGGAATCACCGGGGAGCTGTTTTTT
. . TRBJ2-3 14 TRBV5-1 CASSHREIADTQYF TGCGCCAGCAGTCACCGGGAGATCGCAGATACGCAGTATTTT
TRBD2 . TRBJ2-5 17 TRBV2 CASTGGRLAALQETQYF TGTGCCAGCACCGGGGGTCGACTAGCGGCCCTCCAAGAGACCCAGTACTTC
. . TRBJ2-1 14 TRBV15 CATSRRHRGNEQFF TGTGCCACCAGCAGACGCCACCGGGGCAATGAGCAGTTCTTC
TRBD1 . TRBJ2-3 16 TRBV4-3 CASSQEWDRGTDTQYF TGCGCCAGCAGCCAAGAGTGGGACAGAGGGACAGATACGCAGTATTTT
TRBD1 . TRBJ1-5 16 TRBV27 CASSSGAGQHVQPQHF TGTGCCAGCAGCTCGGGCGCGGGACAGCACGTTCAGCCCCAGCATTTT
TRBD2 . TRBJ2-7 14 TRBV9 CASSEGLAGGEQYF TGTGCCAGCAGTGAGGGACTAGCGGGAGGCGAGCAGTACTTC
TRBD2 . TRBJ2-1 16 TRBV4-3 CASSQVGAGLHNEQFF TGCGCCAGCAGCCAAGTGGGAGCGGGATTACACAATGAGCAGTTCTTC
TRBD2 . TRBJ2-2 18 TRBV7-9 CASSSAGWGGRRTGELFF TGTGCCAGCAGCTCGGCCGGTTGGGGCGGGAGAAGGACCGGGGAGCTGTTTTTT
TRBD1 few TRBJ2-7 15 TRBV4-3 CASSQYDRVGYEQYF TGCGCCAGCAGCCAATATGACAGGGTGGGCTACGAGCAGTACTTC
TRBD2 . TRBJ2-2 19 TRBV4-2 CASTGWDRRLAGNTGELFF TGTGCCAGCACCGGGTGGGACCGAAGACTAGCGGGGAACACCGGGGAGCTGTTTTTT
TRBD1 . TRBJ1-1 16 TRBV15 CATSSYRTGGDTEAFF TGTGCCACCAGCAGCTACCGGACAGGTGGGGACACTGAAGCTTTCTTT
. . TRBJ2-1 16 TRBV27 CASSLIKGKSYNEQFF TGTGCCAGCAGTTTAATAAAGGGGAAGTCCTACAATGAGCAGTTCTTC
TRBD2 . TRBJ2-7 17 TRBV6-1 CASSGTSGSSYPSEQYF TGTGCCAGCAGTGGGACTAGCGGGAGTTCCTACCCGAGCGAGCAGTACTTC
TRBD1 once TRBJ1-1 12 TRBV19 CAVYDQQGEAFF TGTGCCGTTTACGACCAACAGGGGGAAGCTTTCTTT
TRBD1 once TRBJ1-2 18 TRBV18 CASSPSLDRGSFSYGYTF TGTGCCAGCTCACCGTCGCTAGACAGGGGGTCCTTTTCTTATGGCTACACCTTC
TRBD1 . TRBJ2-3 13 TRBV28 CASSDRATDTQYF TGTGCCAGCAGCGACAGGGCAACGGATACGCAGTATTTT
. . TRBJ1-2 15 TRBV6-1 CASSEGTAGSYGYTF TGTGCCAGCAGTGAAGGGACAGCAGGGTCGTATGGCTACACCTTC
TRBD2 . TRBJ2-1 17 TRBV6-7 CASSYSPSGSSVDEQFF TGTGCCAGCAGTTACTCACCGAGCGGGAGCTCTGTCGATGAGCAGTTCTTC
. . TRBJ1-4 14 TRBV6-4 CASSGAGEEEKLFF TGTGCCAGCAGTGGGGCTGGGGAGGAGGAAAAACTGTTTTTT
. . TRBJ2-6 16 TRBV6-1 CASSEQANSGANVLTF TGTGCCAGCAGTGAACAGGCGAACTCTGGGGCCAACGTCCTGACTTTC
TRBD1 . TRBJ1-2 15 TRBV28 CASSLGDRESYGYTF TGTGCCAGCAGTTTGGGAGACAGGGAGAGCTATGGCTACACCTTC
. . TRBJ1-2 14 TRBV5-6 CASSLRQTNYGYTF TGTGCCAGCAGCTTAAGACAGACTAACTATGGCTACACCTTC
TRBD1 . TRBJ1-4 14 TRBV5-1 CASSTGGLNEKLFF TGCGCCAGCAGTACAGGGGGCCTTAATGAAAAACTGTTTTTT
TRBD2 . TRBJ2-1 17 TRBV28 CASSLDHSGKTYNEQFF TGTGCCAGCAGTTTGGACCATAGCGGGAAGACCTACAATGAGCAGTTCTTC
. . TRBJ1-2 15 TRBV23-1 CASSQSPAGHYGYTF TGCGCCAGCAGTCAATCCCCCGCAGGGCATTATGGCTACACCTTC
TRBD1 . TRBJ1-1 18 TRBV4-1 CASSPPRGAGGLNTEAFF TGCGCCAGCAGCCCGCCCCGAGGGGCAGGGGGCCTCAACACTGAAGCTTTCTTT
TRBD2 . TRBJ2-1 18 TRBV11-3 CASTPINRTSGRLAEQFF TGTGCCAGCACCCCGATCAACCGGACTAGCGGGAGATTGGCTGAGCAGTTCTTC
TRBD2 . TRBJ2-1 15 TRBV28 CASSLSPSGLNEQFF TGTGCCAGCAGTTTAAGTCCTAGCGGGCTCAATGAGCAGTTCTTC
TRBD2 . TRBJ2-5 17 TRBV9 CASSVGWQRGTKETQYF TGTGCCAGCAGCGTAGGGTGGCAGCGGGGGACCAAAGAGACCCAGTACTTC